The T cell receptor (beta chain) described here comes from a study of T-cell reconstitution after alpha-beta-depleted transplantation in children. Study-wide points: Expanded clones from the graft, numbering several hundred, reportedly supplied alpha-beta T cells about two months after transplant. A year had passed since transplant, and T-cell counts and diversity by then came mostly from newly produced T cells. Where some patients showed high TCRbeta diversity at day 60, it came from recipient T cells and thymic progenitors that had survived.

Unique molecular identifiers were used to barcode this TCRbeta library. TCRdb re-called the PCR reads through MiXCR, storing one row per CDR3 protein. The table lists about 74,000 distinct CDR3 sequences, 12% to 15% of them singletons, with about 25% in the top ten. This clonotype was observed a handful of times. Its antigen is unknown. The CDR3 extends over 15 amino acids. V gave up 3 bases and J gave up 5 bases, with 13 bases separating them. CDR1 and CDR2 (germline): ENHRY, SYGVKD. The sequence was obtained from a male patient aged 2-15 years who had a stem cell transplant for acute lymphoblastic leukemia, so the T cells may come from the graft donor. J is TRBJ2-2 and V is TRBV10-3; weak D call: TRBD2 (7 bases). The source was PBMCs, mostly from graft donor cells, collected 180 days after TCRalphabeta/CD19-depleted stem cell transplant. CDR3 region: CAISERGARTGELFF. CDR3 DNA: TGTGCCATCAGTGAACGGGGGGCGAGGACCGGGGAGCTGTTTTTT.